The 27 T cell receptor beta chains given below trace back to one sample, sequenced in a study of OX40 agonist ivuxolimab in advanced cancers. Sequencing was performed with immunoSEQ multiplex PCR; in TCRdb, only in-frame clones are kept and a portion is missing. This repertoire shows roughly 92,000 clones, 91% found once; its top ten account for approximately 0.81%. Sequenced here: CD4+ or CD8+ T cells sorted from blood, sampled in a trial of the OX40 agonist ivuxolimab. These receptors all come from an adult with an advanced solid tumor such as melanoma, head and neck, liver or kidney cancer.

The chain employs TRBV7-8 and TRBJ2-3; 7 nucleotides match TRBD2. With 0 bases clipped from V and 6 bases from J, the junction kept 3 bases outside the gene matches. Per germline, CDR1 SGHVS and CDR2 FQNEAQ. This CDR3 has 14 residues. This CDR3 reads CASSLAPGGDTQYF. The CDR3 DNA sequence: TGTGCCAGCAGCTTAGCTCCCGGGGGGGATACGCAGTATTTT.

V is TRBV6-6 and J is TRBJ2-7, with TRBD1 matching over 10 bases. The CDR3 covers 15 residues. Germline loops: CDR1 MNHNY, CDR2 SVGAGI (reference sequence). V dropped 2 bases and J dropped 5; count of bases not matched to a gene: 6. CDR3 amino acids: CASSYRRDRGNEQYF. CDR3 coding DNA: TGTGCCAGCAGTTACCGTCGGGACAGGGGAAACGAGCAGTACTTC.

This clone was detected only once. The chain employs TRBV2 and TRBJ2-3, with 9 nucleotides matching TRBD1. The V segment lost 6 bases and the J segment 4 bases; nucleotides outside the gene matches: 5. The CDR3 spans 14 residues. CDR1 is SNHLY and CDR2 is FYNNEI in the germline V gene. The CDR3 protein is CASREGQGPDTQYF. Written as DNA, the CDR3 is TGTGCCAGCAGGGAGGGACAGGGTCCAGATACGCAGTATTTT. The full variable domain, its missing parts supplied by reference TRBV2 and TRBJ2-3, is EPEVTQTPSHQVTQMGQEVILRCVPISNHLYFYWYRQILGQKVEFLVSFYNNEISEKSEIFDDQFSVERPDGSNFTLKIRSTKLEDSAMYFCASREGQGPDTQYFGPGTRLTVL.

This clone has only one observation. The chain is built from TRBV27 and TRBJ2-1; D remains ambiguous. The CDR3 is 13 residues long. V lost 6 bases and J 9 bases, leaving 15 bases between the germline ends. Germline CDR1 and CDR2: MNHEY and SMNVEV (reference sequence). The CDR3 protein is CASRSNSRVEQFF. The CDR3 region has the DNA TGTGCCAGCAGGTCGAATTCTAGGGTTGAGCAGTTCTTC.

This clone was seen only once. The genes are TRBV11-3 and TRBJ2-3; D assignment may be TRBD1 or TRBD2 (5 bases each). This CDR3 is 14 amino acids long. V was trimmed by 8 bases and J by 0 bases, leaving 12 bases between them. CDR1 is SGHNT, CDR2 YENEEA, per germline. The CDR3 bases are TGTGCCAGCTCCGCCGGGGCTAGCACAGATACGCAGTATTTT. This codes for CASSAGASTDTQYF.

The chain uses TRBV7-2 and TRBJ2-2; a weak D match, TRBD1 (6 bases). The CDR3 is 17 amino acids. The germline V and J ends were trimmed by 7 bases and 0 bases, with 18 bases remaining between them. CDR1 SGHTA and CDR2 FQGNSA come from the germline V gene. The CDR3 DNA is TGTGCCAGCACCGGGACACAGTCGTCTTCGAACACCGGGGAGCTGTTTTTT. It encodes CASTGTQSSSNTGELFF.

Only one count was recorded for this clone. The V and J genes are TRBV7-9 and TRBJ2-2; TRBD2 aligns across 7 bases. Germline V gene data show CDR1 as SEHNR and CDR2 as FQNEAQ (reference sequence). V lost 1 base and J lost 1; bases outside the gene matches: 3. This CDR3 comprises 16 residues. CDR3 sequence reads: CASSLGPSGNTGELFF. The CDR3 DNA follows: TGTGCCAGCAGCTTAGGGCCTAGCGGGAACACCGGGGAGCTGTTTTTT.

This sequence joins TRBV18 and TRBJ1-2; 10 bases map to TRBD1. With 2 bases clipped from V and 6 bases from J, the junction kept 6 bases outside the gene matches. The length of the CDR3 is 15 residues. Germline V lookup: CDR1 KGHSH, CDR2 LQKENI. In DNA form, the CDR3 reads TGTGCCAGCTCACCAAGGCGGGGGACAGGGGATGGCTACACCTTC. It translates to CASSPRRGTGDGYTF. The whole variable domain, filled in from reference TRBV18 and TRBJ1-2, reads NAGVMQNPRHLVRRRGQEARLRCSPMKGHSHVYWYRQLPEEGLKFMVYLQKENIIDESGMPKERFSAEFPKEGPSILRIQQVVRGDSAAYFCASSPRRGTGDGYTFGSGTRLTVV.

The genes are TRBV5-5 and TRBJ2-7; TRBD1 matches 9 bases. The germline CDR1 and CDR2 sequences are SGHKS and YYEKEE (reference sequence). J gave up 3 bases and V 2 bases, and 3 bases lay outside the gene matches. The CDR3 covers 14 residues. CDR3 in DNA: TGTGCCAGCAGCTTCAGGGACAGGGACTACGAGCAGTACTTC. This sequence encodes CASSFRDRDYEQYF.

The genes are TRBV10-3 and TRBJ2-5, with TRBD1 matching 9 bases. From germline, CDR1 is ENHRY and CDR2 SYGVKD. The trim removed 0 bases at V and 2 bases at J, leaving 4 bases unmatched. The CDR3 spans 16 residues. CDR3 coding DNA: TGTGCCATCAGTGAGTCGCGTGGGACAGGGCAAGAGACCCAGTACTTC. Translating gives CAISESRGTGQETQYF.

CDR3 coding DNA: TGTGCCAGTAGTGGAACAGTGAGCTCCTACGAGCAGTACTTC. This translates into CASSGTVSSYEQYF. J is TRBJ2-7 and V is TRBV19; D is unclear. V was trimmed by 5 bases and J by 0 bases, leaving 11 bases between them. Germline V gives CDR1 LNHDA, CDR2 SQIVND (reference sequence). CDR3 length: 14 residues.

The CDR3 reads CASSSTAFADGSYEQYF. The CDR3 region has the DNA TGTGCCAGCTCCTCTACGGCTTTCGCGGACGGCTCCTACGAGCAGTACTTC. The gene calls are TRBV18 and TRBJ2-5; D is ambiguous. The DNA end favors TRBJ2-7, so the J call may be wrong. Germline CDR1 reads KGHSH; CDR2 reads LQKENI. The CDR3 totals 17 residues.

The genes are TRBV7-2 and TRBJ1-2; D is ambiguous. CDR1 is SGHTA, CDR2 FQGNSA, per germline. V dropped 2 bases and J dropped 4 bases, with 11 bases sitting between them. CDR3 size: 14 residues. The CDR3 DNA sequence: TGTGCCAGCAGCTTACGGCTTGACGGCTATGGCTACACCTTC. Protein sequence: CASSLRLDGYGYTF.

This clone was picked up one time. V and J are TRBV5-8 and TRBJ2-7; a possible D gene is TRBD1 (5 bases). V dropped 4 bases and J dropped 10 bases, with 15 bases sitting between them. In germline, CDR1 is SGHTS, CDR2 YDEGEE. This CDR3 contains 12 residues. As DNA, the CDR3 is TGTGCCAGCAGCATGGCGATGGGGCTTCAGTACTTC. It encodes CASSMAMGLQYF.

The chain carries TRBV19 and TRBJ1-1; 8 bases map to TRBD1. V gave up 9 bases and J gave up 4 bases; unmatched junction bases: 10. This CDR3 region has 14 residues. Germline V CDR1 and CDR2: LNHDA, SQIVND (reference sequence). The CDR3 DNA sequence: TGTGCCAGACGGGACAGGAGGGTAGGCACTGAAGCTTTCTTT. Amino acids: CARRDRRVGTEAFF. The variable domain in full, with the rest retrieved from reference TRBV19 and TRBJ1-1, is DGGITQSPKYLFRKEGQNVTLSCEQNLNHDAMYWYRQDPGQGLRLIYYSQIVNDFQKGDIAEGYSVSREKKESFPLTVTSAQKNPTAFYLCARRDRRVGTEAFFGQGTRLTVV.

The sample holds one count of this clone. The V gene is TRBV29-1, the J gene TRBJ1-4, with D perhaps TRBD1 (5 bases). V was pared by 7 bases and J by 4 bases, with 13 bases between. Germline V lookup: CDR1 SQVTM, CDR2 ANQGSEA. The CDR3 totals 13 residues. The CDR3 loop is CSAIRGGNEKLFF. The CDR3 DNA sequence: TGCAGCGCAATTCGGGGGGGTAATGAAAAACTGTTTTTT. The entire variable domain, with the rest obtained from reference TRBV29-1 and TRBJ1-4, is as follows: SAVISQKPSRDICQRGTSLTIQCQVDSQVTMMFWYRQQPGQSLTLIATANQGSEATYESGFVIDKFPISRPNLTFSTLTVSNMSPEDSSIYLCSAIRGGNEKLFFGSGTQLSVL.

The CDR3 coding sequence is TGTGCCATCAGTGGGACTAGCGGGAGGCGGGATGAGCAGTTCTTC. Protein sequence: CAISGTSGRRDEQFF. The chain joins TRBV10-3 to TRBJ2-1; TRBD2 aligns across 14 bases. This CDR3 comprises 15 residues. After removal of 4 bases from V and 8 bases from J, the junction contained 4 bases not matched to a gene. Germline V CDR1 and CDR2: ENHRY, SYGVKD.

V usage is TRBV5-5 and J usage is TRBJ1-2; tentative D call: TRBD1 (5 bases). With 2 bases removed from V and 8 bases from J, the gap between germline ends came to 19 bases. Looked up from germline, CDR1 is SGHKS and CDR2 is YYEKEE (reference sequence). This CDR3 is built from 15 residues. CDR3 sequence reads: CASSLGWADQGGYTF. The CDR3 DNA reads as TGTGCCAGCAGCTTAGGATGGGCCGACCAGGGAGGCTACACCTTC. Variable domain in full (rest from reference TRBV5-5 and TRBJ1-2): DAGVTQSPTHLIKTRGQQVTLRCSPISGHKSVSWYQQVLGQGPQFIFQYYEKEERGRGNFPDRFSARQFPNYSSELNVNALLLGDSALYLCASSLGWADQGGYTFGSGTRLTVV.

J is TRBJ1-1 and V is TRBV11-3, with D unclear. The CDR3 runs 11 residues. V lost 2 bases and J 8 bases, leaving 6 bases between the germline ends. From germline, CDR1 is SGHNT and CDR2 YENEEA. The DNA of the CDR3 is TGTGCCAGCAGCTTATTGGGAGAAGCTTTCTTT. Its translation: CASSLLGEAFF.

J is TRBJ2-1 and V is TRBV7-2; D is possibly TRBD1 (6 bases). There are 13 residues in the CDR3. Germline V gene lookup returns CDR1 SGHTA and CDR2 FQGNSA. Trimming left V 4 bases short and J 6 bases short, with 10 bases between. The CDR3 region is CASSYGQFNEQFF. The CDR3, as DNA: TGTGCCAGCAGCTACGGACAGTTCAATGAGCAGTTCTTC.

For the CDR3, the DNA is TGTGCCAGCTCAGACAGCTTGAACACTGAAGCTTTCTTT. Its translation: CASSDSLNTEAFF. V and J are TRBV18 and TRBJ1-1, with D tentatively TRBD1 (5 bases). Trimming stripped 5 bases from V and 0 bases from J, with 7 bases between. The CDR3 spans 13 residues. Germline V CDR1 and CDR2: KGHSH, LQKENI.

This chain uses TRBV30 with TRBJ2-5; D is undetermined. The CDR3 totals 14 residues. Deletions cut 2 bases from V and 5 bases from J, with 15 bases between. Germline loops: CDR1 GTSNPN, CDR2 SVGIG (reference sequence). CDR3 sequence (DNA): TGTGCCTGGAGTCCAGGCCCCTACATGGAGACCCAGTACTTC. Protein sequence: CAWSPGPYMETQYF.

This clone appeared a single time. CDR3 sequence: CAWINTASTEAFF. In DNA, the CDR3 is TGTGCCTGGATCAATACAGCGAGCACTGAAGCTTTCTTT. The rearrangement joins TRBV30 to TRBJ1-1; D is ambiguous. CDR1 GTSNPN and CDR2 SVGIG come from the germline V gene (reference sequence). V lost 4 bases to trimming and J lost 4 bases, with 13 bases between them. This CDR3 comprises 13 residues.

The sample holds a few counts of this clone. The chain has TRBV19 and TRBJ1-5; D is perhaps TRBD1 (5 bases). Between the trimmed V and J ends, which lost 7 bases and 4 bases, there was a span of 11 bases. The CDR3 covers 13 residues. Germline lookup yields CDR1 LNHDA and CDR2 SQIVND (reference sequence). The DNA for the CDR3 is TGTGCCAGTACCCGGGACTGGAATCAGCCCCAGCATTTT. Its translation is CASTRDWNQPQHF. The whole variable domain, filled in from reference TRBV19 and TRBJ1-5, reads DGGITQSPKYLFRKEGQNVTLSCEQNLNHDAMYWYRQDPGQGLRLIYYSQIVNDFQKGDIAEGYSVSREKKESFPLTVTSAQKNPTAFYLCASTRDWNQPQHFGDGTRLSIL.

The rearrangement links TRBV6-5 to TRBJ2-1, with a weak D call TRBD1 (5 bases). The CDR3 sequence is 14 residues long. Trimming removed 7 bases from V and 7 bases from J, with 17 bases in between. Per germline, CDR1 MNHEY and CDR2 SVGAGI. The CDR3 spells CASKGRAQVNEQFF. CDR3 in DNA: TGTGCCAGCAAAGGCAGGGCGCAGGTGAATGAGCAGTTCTTC.

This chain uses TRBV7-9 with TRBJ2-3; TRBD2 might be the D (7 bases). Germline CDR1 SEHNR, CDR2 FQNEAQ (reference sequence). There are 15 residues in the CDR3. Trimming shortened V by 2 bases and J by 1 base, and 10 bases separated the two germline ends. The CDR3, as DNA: TGTGCCAGCAGCTTACGGGGGGCTGGCACAGATACGCAGTATTTT. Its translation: CASSLRGAGTDTQYF.

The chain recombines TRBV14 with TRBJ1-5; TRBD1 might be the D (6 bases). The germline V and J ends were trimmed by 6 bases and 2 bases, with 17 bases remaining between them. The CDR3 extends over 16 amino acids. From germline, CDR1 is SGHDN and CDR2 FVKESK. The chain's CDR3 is CASSNTGMGGNQPQHF. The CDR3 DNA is TGTGCCAGCAGTAATACAGGGATGGGGGGCAATCAGCCCCAGCATTTT. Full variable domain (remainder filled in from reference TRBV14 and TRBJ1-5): EAGVTQFPSHSVIEKGQTVTLRCDPISGHDNLYWYRRVMGKEIKFLLHFVKESKQDESGMPNNRFLAERTGGTYSTLKVQPAELEDSGVYFCASSNTGMGGNQPQHFGDGTRLSIL.